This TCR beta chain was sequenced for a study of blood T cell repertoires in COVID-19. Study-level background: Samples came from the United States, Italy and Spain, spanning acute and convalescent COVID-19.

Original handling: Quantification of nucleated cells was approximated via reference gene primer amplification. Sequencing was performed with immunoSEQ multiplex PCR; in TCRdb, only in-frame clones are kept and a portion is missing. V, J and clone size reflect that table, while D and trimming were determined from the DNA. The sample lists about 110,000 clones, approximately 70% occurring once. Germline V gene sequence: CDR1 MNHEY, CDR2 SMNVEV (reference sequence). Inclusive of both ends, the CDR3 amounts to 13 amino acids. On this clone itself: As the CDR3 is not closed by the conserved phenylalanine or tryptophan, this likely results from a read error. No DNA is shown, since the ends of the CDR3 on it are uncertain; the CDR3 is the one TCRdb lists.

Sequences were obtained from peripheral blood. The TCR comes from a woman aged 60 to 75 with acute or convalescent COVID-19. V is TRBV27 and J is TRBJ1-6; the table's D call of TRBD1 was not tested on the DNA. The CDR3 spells CASSRHRSAHTPT.